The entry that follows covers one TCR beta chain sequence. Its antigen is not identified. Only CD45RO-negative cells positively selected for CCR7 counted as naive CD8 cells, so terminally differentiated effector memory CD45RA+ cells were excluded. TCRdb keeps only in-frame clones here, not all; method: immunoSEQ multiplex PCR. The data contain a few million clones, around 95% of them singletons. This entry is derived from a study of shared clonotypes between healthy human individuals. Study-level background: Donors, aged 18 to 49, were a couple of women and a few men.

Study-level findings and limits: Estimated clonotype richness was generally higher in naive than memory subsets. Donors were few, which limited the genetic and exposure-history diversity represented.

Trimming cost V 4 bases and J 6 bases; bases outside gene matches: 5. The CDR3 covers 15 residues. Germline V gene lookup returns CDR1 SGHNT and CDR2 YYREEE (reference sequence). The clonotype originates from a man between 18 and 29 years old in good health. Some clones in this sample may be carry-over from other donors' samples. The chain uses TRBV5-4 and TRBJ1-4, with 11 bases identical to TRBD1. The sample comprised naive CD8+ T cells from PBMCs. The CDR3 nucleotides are TGTGCCAGCAGCCCGCGGACAGGGGGCGATGAAAAACTGTTTTTT. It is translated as CASSPRTGGDEKLFF.